The 27 T cell receptor beta chains presented below share a single source sample, sequenced in a study of blood T cells in healthy people across ages. PCR was performed a second time for about 7 to 12 cycles using a sample-barcoded 5' primer and a J-beta primer mix. Each CDR3 protein gets one entry after TCRdb re-called the 5' RACE reads with MiXCR. Among under 2 million distinct CDR3 sequences, 30% to 40% were seen once, and the ten largest hold approximately 11%. The source material was blood. These receptors originate from a woman between 25 and 40 years old in good health.

J is TRBJ1-2 and V is TRBV3-1; 8 positions agree with TRBD1. The germline gives CDR1 LGHDT, CDR2 YNNKEL (reference sequence). Trimming at V came to 1 base and at J to 6 bases, leaving 13 bases not matched to a gene. This CDR3 spans 17 amino acids. The CDR3 DNA reads as TGTGCCAGCAGCCAAGGGGTCTCGGGACAGGCTGGTGATGGCTACACCTTC. This sequence encodes CASSQGVSGQAGDGYTF. The whole variable domain, filled in from reference TRBV3-1 and TRBJ1-2, reads DTAVSQTPKYLVTQMGNDKSIKCEQNLGHDTMYWYKQDSKKFLKIMFSYNNKELIINETVPNRFSPKSPDKAHLNLHINSLELGDSAVYFCASSQGVSGQAGDGYTFGSGTRLTVV.

About this clonotype: Mismatch with germline at one junction end may stem from a read error. J is TRBJ2-1 and V is TRBV7-8; D may be TRBD2 (6 bases). The CDR3 totals 16 residues. Germline-derived CDR1 and CDR2 are SGHVS and FQNEAQ. For the CDR3, the DNA is TGTGCCAGCAGTTTAGCGCTGACATCCTGGGGGGATGAGCAGTTCTTC. This encodes CASSLALTSWGDEQFF.

Only a few counts were recorded for this clonotype. The CDR3 region has the DNA TGCGCCAGCAGCGCACTCAGCCAGAACACTGAAGCTTTCTTT. Amino acids: CASSALSQNTEAFF. The chain has TRBV5-1 and TRBJ1-1; D uncertain. The CDR3 has 14 residues. V was clipped by 4 bases and J by 1 base, with 11 bases between them. From germline, CDR1 is SGHRS and CDR2 YFSETQ. The full variable domain, rest sourced from reference TRBV5-1 and TRBJ1-1, is KAGVTQTPRYLIKTRGQQVTLSCSPISGHRSVSWYQQTPGQGLQFLFEYFSETQRNKGNFPGRFSGRQFSNSRSEMNVSTLELGDSALYLCASSALSQNTEAFFGQGTRLTVV.

The gene calls are TRBV4-1 and TRBJ1-2; no clear D gene. V lost 1 base to trimming and J lost 0 bases, with 9 bases between them. This CDR3 has 15 residues. Looked up from germline, CDR1 is MGHRA and CDR2 is YSYEKL. CDR3 in DNA: TGCGCCAGCAGCCAAGGTCCGGCTCCTAACTATGGCTACACCTTC. Protein product: CASSQGPAPNYGYTF.

The table lists this clonotype with a few counts. This rearrangement joins TRBV20-1 to TRBJ2-4; perhaps D is TRBD1 or TRBD2 (5 bases each). Germline V CDR1 and CDR2: DFQATT, SNEGSKA (reference sequence). This CDR3 is built from 14 residues. V dropped 6 bases and J dropped 4 bases, with 16 bases sitting between them. In DNA, the CDR3 is TGCAGTGCGGAGAGGGACGGATTAAAAAACATTCAGTACTTC. Translated, it gives CSAERDGLKNIQYF.

The chain uses TRBV7-9 and TRBJ2-7; D uncertain. V lost 2 bases and J 9 bases, leaving 11 bases between the germline ends. CDR3 length equals 12 residues. Germline CDR1 reads SEHNR; CDR2 reads FQNEAQ (reference sequence). CDR3: CASSLSTNVQYF. The CDR3 region has the DNA TGTGCCAGCAGCTTATCAACCAACGTGCAGTACTTC.

This clonotype was picked up a small number of times. V is TRBV20-1 and J is TRBJ2-7; 7 nucleotides line up with TRBD2. After removal of 3 bases from V and 0 bases from J, the junction contained 5 bases not matched to a gene. Germline V gene sequence: CDR1 DFQATT, CDR2 SNEGSKA (reference sequence). This CDR3 region has 14 residues. CDR3 coding DNA: TGCAGTGCTAGTTACGGGAGGTTCTCCTACGAGCAGTACTTC. Its translation: CSASYGRFSYEQYF.

This clonotype came up a few times. This rearrangement joins TRBV6-4 to TRBJ1-2; D is ambiguous. In germline, CDR1 is MRHNA, CDR2 SNTAGT. The CDR3 extends over 14 amino acids. V gave up 2 bases and J gave up 4 bases, with 11 bases separating them. The CDR3 protein is CASSDEDGGYGYTF. As DNA, the CDR3 is TGTGCCAGCAGTGACGAGGACGGAGGCTATGGCTACACCTTC.

The V and J genes are TRBV5-1 and TRBJ2-3; TRBD2 aligns across 12 bases. The length of the CDR3 is 18 residues. Germline V lookup: CDR1 SGHRS, CDR2 YFSETQ. V dropped 0 bases and J dropped 0; count of bases not matched to a gene: 5. The CDR3 is CASSLGLAGARSTDTQYF. The CDR3 DNA reads TGCGCCAGCAGCTTGGGACTAGCGGGAGCAAGAAGCACAGATACGCAGTATTTT. Using reference TRBV5-1 and TRBJ2-3 for the parts outside the CDR3, the full variable domain is KAGVTQTPRYLIKTRGQQVTLSCSPISGHRSVSWYQQTPGQGLQFLFEYFSETQRNKGNFPGRFSGRQFSNSRSEMNVSTLELGDSALYLCASSLGLAGARSTDTQYFGPGTRLTVL.

V gene TRBV5-6 combines with J gene TRBJ2-1, with D possibly TRBD2 on 5 matching bases. The V and J ends lost 4 bases and 5 bases respectively, with 19 bases between them. There are 16 residues in the CDR3. Germline CDR1 and CDR2: SGHDT and YYEEEE. The CDR3 loop reads CASSPGRGYLNNEQFF. CDR3 DNA: TGTGCCAGCAGCCCCGGTAGAGGGTATTTAAACAATGAGCAGTTCTTC.

This clonotype was counted a few times. The chain uses TRBV6-6 and TRBJ1-6, with D uncertain. Germline CDR1 MNHNY, CDR2 SVGAGI (reference sequence). V was pared by 5 bases and J by 9 bases, with 14 bases between. The length of the CDR3 is 14 residues. The CDR3 coding sequence is TGTGCCAGCAGTCCCGGGCCAAAAGGTTCACCCCTCCACTTT. It translates to CASSPGPKGSPLHF.

This chain joins TRBV11-2 and TRBJ2-7; D is possibly TRBD1 or TRBD2 (5 bases each). Germline V CDR1 and CDR2: SGHAT, FQNNGV. The CDR3 length is 15 residues. V lost 2 bases, J lost 2 bases, and 13 bases lay in between. The CDR3 DNA follows: TGTGCCAGCAGCTTAAGGTTGGGGACCACCTACGAGCAGTACTTC. Its protein is CASSLRLGTTYEQYF.

This clonotype was detected a few times. The chain combines TRBV20-1 with TRBJ1-1; no clear D gene. V lost 5 bases to trimming and J lost 5 bases, with 12 bases between them. The CDR3 is 12 residues long. Germline V gives CDR1 DFQATT, CDR2 SNEGSKA (reference sequence). CDR3 in amino acids: CSALALYTEAFF. The CDR3 DNA is TGCAGTGCTCTGGCCCTGTATACTGAAGCTTTCTTT.

The V call is TRBV5-4, the J call TRBJ2-3; TRBD2 might be the D (5 bases). V was trimmed by 4 bases and J by 0 bases, leaving 12 bases between them. The CDR3 sequence is 15 residues long. CDR1 and CDR2 from the germline V gene are SGHNT and YYREEE (reference sequence). CDR3 sequence: CASSGSSPSTDTQYF. CDR3 in DNA: TGTGCCAGCAGCGGGAGTTCGCCTAGCACAGATACGCAGTATTTT. The full variable domain, with the rest looked up from reference TRBV5-4 and TRBJ2-3, is ETGVTQSPTHLIKTRGQQVTLRCSSQSGHNTVSWYQQALGQGPQFIFQYYREEENGRGNFPPRFSGLQFPNYSSELNVNALELDDSALYLCASSGSSPSTDTQYFGPGTRLTVL.

This clonotype was counted a few times. This chain joins TRBV7-6 and TRBJ2-1; the D is unclear. The CDR3 sequence is 15 residues long. From germline, CDR1 is SGHVS and CDR2 FNYEAQ. V lost 2 bases and J 3 bases, leaving 11 bases between the germline ends. DNA for the CDR3: TGTGCCAGCAGCTTAATGGTGTCGGACTACAATGAGCAGTTCTTC. Amino acids: CASSLMVSDYNEQFF.

The CDR3 loop is CASSLEAGTGYEQYF. CDR3 DNA: TGTGCCAGCAGCCTCGAGGCCGGGACAGGCTACGAGCAGTACTTC. J is TRBJ2-7 and V is TRBV7-9; TRBD1 agrees at 8 bases. CDR3 length equals 15 residues. The trim removed 5 bases at V and 3 bases at J, leaving 9 bases unmatched. CDR1 and CDR2 (germline): SEHNR, FQNEAQ (reference sequence).

The rearrangement links TRBV6-6 to TRBJ2-5; 10 bases fit TRBD2. The tail of the sequence fits TRBJ2-4 better, so the J call may be wrong. This CDR3 is built from 17 residues. Germline assignment: CDR1 MNHNY and CDR2 SVGAGI (reference sequence). Written as DNA, the CDR3 is TGTGCCAGCAGTTACGGACTAGCGGATATCCAAGAAAACATTCAGTACTTC. Translation: CASSYGLADIQENIQYF.

In its sample, this clonotype was seen a few times. One end of the junction does not line up with germline, which may come from a read error. This chain uses TRBV5-1 with TRBJ2-1; TRBD2 aligns across 10 bases. CDR1 is SGHRS and CDR2 is YFSETQ in the germline V gene. The CDR3 is 15 residues long. The CDR3 protein is CASSLSGGDYNEQFF. DNA for the CDR3: TGTGCCAGCAGCCTCAGCGGGGGGGACTACAATGAGCAGTTCTTC.

The table lists this clonotype with a few counts. The chain recombines TRBV20-1 with TRBJ2-2; TRBD2 agrees at 7 bases. Trimming cost V 4 bases and J 1 base; bases outside gene matches: 3. Germline CDR1 is DFQATT and CDR2 is SNEGSKA (reference sequence). CDR3 length equals 14 residues. CDR3 nucleotide sequence: TGCAGTGCTAAACAGCGGGAGAACACCGGGGAGCTGTTTTTT. Protein product: CSAKQRENTGELFF.

This clonotype turned up a few times. The chain carries TRBV4-1 and TRBJ1-3; D is unclear. The V end was cut by 1 base, the J end by 0 bases, with 13 bases between. Germline lookup yields CDR1 MGHRA and CDR2 YSYEKL. The CDR3 sequence is 17 residues long. The CDR3 protein is CASSQVKAASSGNTIYF. In DNA, the CDR3 is TGCGCCAGCAGCCAAGTTAAGGCTGCGAGCTCTGGAAACACCATATATTTT.

V usage is TRBV11-2 and J usage is TRBJ2-3; D gene uncertain. Germline-derived CDR1 and CDR2 are SGHAT and FQNNGV. The CDR3 loop spans 14 amino acids. Trimming removed 4 bases at V and 6 bases at J, with 14 bases between. Written as DNA, the CDR3 is TGTGCCAGCAGCTCCCCGCTGGGGTGGGATACGCAGTATTTT. Protein product: CASSSPLGWDTQYF.

The rearrangement joins TRBV18 to TRBJ1-1, with unresolved D. Germline lookup yields CDR1 KGHSH and CDR2 LQKENI. CDR3 length: 12 amino acids. Between the trimmed V and J ends, which lost 3 bases and 7 bases, there was a span of 9 bases. The CDR3 is CASSPQQREAFF. The CDR3 nucleotides read TGTGCCAGCTCACCCCAACAGCGTGAAGCTTTCTTT.

The chain joins TRBV5-1 to TRBJ2-3; TRBD2 matches at 7 bases. This CDR3 contains 15 residues. Germline-derived CDR1 and CDR2 are SGHRS and YFSETQ. Trimming cost V 3 bases and J 2 bases; bases outside gene matches: 6. CDR3 bases: TGCGCCAGCAGCTCTAACGCGGGGGACACAGATACGCAGTATTTT. It yields the protein CASSSNAGDTDTQYF.

The table lists this clonotype with a few counts. V gene TRBV28 combines with J gene TRBJ2-1; TRBD2 matches 10 bases. The CDR3 runs 14 residues. Germline lookup yields CDR1 MDHEN and CDR2 SYDVKM. After removal of 8 bases from V and 2 bases from J, the junction contained 3 bases not matched to a gene. This CDR3 is CASGTSGTYNEQFF. The CDR3 nucleotides read TGTGCCAGCGGCACTAGCGGGACCTACAATGAGCAGTTCTTC.

This clonotype was detected only a few times. The V gene is TRBV9, the J gene TRBJ2-1; D is tentatively TRBD1 or TRBD2 (6 bases each). This CDR3 contains 19 residues. V lost 0 bases and J 1 base, leaving 20 bases between the germline ends. Germline-derived CDR1 and CDR2 are SGDLS and YYNGEE. The CDR3 DNA sequence: TGTGCCAGCAGCGTAGGTTCAGGAGGGGGATTTCGTTCCTACAATGAGCAGTTCTTC. It translates to CASSVGSGGGFRSYNEQFF.

This sequence joins TRBV10-2 and TRBJ1-1; 8 nucleotides align to TRBD1. The V segment lost 3 bases and the J segment 1 base; nucleotides outside the gene matches: 7. The CDR3 length is 16 residues. The germline gives CDR1 WSHSY, CDR2 SAAADI. The CDR3 region is CASSDTRQGTNTEAFF. The DNA for the CDR3 is TGCGCCAGCAGTGATACCCGACAGGGGACGAACACTGAAGCTTTCTTT.

The V and J genes are TRBV6-6 and TRBJ1-5, with TRBD1 matching over 8 bases. The CDR3 spans 14 residues. Trimming cost V 6 bases and J 5 bases; bases outside gene matches: 6. Germline V lookup: CDR1 MNHNY, CDR2 SVGAGI (reference sequence). CDR3 region: CASRDRGVDQPQHF. The CDR3 DNA follows: TGTGCCAGCAGAGACAGGGGTGTCGATCAGCCCCAGCATTTT.